Each of the 13 T cell receptor beta chains below was sequenced from the same sample in a study of T cell responses to AZD1222 COVID-19 vaccine. Generated by immunoSEQ multiplex PCR, the TCRdb table keeps only in-frame clones and is missing some. The sample holds around 170,000 clones, approximately 89% seen once. Sample: peripheral blood, taken on day 0 of AZD1222 vaccination. The receptors come from an adult in good health.

The genes are TRBV7-6 and TRBJ2-1; D uncertain. Germline CDR1 is SGHVS and CDR2 is FNYEAQ. The length of the CDR3 is 13 residues. Trimming took 0 bases from V and 6 from J, leaving 6 bases between them. The CDR3 DNA follows: TGTGCCAGCAGCTTAGCTAGGGTCAATGAGCAGTTCTTC. Protein product: CASSLARVNEQFF.

This chain links TRBV25-1 with TRBJ1-3; D not resolved. Germline V CDR1 and CDR2: MGHDK, SYGVNS. This CDR3 has 13 amino acids. Trimming removed 0 bases from V and 4 bases from J, with 4 bases in between. The CDR3 region has the DNA TGTGCCAGCAGTGAATATGGGGGAAACACCATATATTTT. Translation gives CASSEYGGNTIYF.

This rearrangement joins TRBV6-4 to TRBJ2-1; no reliable D call. Germline CDR1 and CDR2: MRHNA and SNTAGT. CDR3 length: 15 amino acids. The ends were cut back, 2 bases at V and 0 bases at J, with 8 bases in the middle. CDR3 nucleotides: TGTGCCAGCAGTGACACCGGGCACTCCTACAATGAGCAGTTCTTC. Translating it yields CASSDTGHSYNEQFF.

The rearrangement links TRBV19 to TRBJ1-2; tentatively, D is TRBD1 (6 bases). In germline, CDR1 is LNHDA, CDR2 SQIVND (reference sequence). CDR3 length: 14 amino acids. The V end lost 0 bases, the J end lost 2 bases, and 7 bases lay between the germline ends. This CDR3 is CASSIDTGNYGYTF. CDR3 sequence (DNA): TGTGCCAGTAGTATAGATACAGGGAACTATGGCTACACCTTC.

The gene calls are TRBV28 and TRBJ1-5, with D uncertain. CDR1 and CDR2 (germline): MDHEN, SYDVKM. V was pared by 8 bases and J by 6 bases, with 11 bases between. The CDR3 length is 12 residues. CDR3 in amino acids: CASRSGSQPQHF. CDR3 coding DNA: TGTGCCAGCCGCAGCGGTTCTCAGCCCCAGCATTTT.

V and J are TRBV19 and TRBJ2-2, with a weak D call TRBD1 (5 bases). This CDR3 comprises 16 residues. In germline, CDR1 is LNHDA, CDR2 SQIVND (reference sequence). The V end lost 2 bases, the J end lost 4 bases, and 14 bases lay between the germline ends. The CDR3 DNA sequence: TGTGCCAGTAGTATATTAAGGGGCGAAGGCACCGGGGAGCTGTTTTTT. Its protein is CASSILRGEGTGELFF. Using reference TRBV19 and TRBJ2-2 for the parts outside the CDR3, the full variable domain is DGGITQSPKYLFRKEGQNVTLSCEQNLNHDAMYWYRQDPGQGLRLIYYSQIVNDFQKGDIAEGYSVSREKKESFPLTVTSAQKNPTAFYLCASSILRGEGTGELFFGEGSRLTVL.

This clone occurred once. The chain is built from TRBV14 and TRBJ1-6; perhaps TRBD1 as D (5 bases). Looked up from germline, CDR1 is SGHDN and CDR2 is FVKESK. The CDR3 loop spans 15 amino acids. The V end lost 1 base, the J end lost 10 bases, and 14 bases lay between the germline ends. The CDR3 is CASSQALRADSPLHF. As DNA, the CDR3 is TGTGCCAGCAGCCAAGCCCTCAGGGCAGACTCACCCCTCCACTTT.

This clone came up a few times. The rearrangement joins TRBV28 to TRBJ1-5; TRBD1 might be the D (5 bases). Trimming removed 10 bases at V and 1 base at J, with 8 bases between. Germline V lookup: CDR1 MDHEN, CDR2 SYDVKM. This CDR3 is 12 amino acids long. This CDR3 reads CANQGSNQPQHF. Here the CDR3 DNA reads TGTGCCAATCAGGGAAGCAATCAGCCCCAGCATTTT.

This chain connects TRBV24-1 to TRBJ2-5, with TRBD1 identical over 10 bases. The CDR3 contains 15 residues. Trimming took 4 bases from V and 5 from J; bases not matched to a gene: 6. CDR1 KGHDR and CDR2 SFDVKD come from the germline V gene. CDR3 loop: CATSESRTGGETQYF. The DNA of the CDR3 is TGTGCCACCAGTGAAAGCCGGACAGGGGGGGAGACCCAGTACTTC.

This chain connects TRBV20-1 to TRBJ2-7, with D possibly TRBD2 on 5 matching bases. The CDR3 length is 11 residues. From germline, CDR1 is DFQATT and CDR2 SNEGSKA (reference sequence). Trimming took 1 base from V and 5 from J, leaving 6 bases between them. The CDR3 DNA sequence: TGCAGTGCTAGAGCGGAGGACGAGCAGTACTTC. The encoded protein is CSARAEDEQYF.

V gene TRBV28 combines with J gene TRBJ1-2, with D perhaps matching TRBD1 (5 bases). The CDR3 extends over 13 amino acids. Germline V gene lookup returns CDR1 MDHEN and CDR2 SYDVKM. Trimming took 2 bases from V and 5 from J, leaving 9 bases between them. The CDR3 protein is CASSLGAGYGYTF. CDR3 nucleotides: TGTGCCAGCAGTTTAGGGGCAGGGTATGGCTACACCTTC.

The chain employs TRBV28 and TRBJ2-1, with D possibly being TRBD1 (5 bases). The germline V gene encodes CDR1 MDHEN and CDR2 SYDVKM. Trimming removed 5 bases from V and 8 bases from J, with 19 bases in between. CDR3 length: 15 residues. The DNA for the CDR3 is TGTGCCAGCAGTCCCAGGGTACGGAGATCGGATGAGCAGTTCTTC. Protein: CASSPRVRRSDEQFF.

This clone has just one count. This chain connects TRBV7-9 to TRBJ2-6, with D uncertain. Trimming left V 5 bases short and J 0 bases short, with 8 bases between. CDR1 and CDR2 from the germline V gene are SEHNR and FQNEAQ (reference sequence). The CDR3 runs 15 residues. The CDR3 DNA reads as TGTGCCAGCAGCCCCTCTGGCTCTGGGGCCAACGTCCTGACTTTC. Translation: CASSPSGSGANVLTF.